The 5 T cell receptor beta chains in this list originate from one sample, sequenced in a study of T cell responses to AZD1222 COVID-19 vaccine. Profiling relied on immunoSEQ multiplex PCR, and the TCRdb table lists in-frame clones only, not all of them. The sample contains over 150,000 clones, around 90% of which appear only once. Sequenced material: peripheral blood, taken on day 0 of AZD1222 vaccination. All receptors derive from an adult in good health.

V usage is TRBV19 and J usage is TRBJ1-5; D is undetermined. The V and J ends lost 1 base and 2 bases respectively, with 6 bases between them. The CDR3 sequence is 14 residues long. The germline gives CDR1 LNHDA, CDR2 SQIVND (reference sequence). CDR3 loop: CASSIGNGNQPQHF. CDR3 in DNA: TGTGCCAGTAGTATAGGAAACGGCAATCAGCCCCAGCATTTT.

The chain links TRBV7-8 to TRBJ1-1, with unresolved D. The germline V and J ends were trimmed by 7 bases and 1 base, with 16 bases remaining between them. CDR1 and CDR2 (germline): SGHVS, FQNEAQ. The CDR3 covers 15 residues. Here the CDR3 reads CASTLSGLENTEAFF. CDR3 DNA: TGTGCCAGCACCCTGAGCGGCCTTGAGAACACTGAAGCTTTCTTT.

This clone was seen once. CDR3 loop: CASSTTRDRIGAKNIQYF. CDR3 DNA sequence: TGTGCCAGCAGCACAACCCGTGACAGAATCGGAGCCAAAAACATTCAGTACTTC. V and J are TRBV28 and TRBJ2-4; tentative D call: TRBD1 (5 bases). V lost 6 bases and J 0 bases, leaving 21 bases between the germline ends. The CDR3 has 18 residues. CDR1 and CDR2 from the germline V gene are MDHEN and SYDVKM.

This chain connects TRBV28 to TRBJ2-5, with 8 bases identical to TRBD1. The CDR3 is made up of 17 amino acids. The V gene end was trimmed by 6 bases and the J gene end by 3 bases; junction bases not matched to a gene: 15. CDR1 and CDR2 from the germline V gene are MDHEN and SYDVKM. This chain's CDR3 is CASSSPHDRGAKETQYF. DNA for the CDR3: TGTGCCAGCAGCTCCCCCCACGACAGGGGAGCGAAAGAGACCCAGTACTTC.

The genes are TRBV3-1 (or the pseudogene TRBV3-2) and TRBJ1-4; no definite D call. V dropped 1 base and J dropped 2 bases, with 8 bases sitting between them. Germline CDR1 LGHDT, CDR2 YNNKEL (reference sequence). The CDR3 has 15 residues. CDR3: CASSQVGRTNEKLFF. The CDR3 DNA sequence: TGTGCCAGCAGCCAAGTTGGAAGGACTAATGAAAAACTGTTTTTT.